A single T cell receptor (beta chain) is shown here with its context. The sample is drawn from a study of blood T cell repertoires in COVID-19. As for the study in general: Sources were T cells, B-cell-depleted T cells, or PBMCs; the material itself was cDNA or gDNA.

In the study's own analysis: Amplification of reference gene primers was used by the study to estimate nucleated cell counts. The assay was immunoSEQ multiplex PCR, and TCRdb's table has in-frame clones only and misses some. V and J calls and clone size follow that table, whereas D and trimming were derived from the DNA. The sample includes more than 85,000 clones, roughly 90% of them seen just once. Germline trimming cut 1 base from V and 6 bases from J; bases unmatched to any gene: 3. The germline gives CDR1 LNHDA, CDR2 SQIVND (reference sequence). The CDR3 covers 14 residues. This clonotype was obtained from a woman aged 60-75 years with acute or convalescent COVID-19. This chain uses TRBV19 with TRBJ2-1; 7 nucleotides match TRBD1. Source material: peripheral blood. The CDR3 DNA is TGTGCCAGTAGTATAGTGACAGGGAGCAATGAGCAGTTCTTC. Amino acids: CASSIVTGSNEQFF. The whole variable domain, remainder taken from reference TRBV19 and TRBJ2-1, is DGGITQSPKYLFRKEGQNVTLSCEQNLNHDAMYWYRQDPGQGLRLIYYSQIVNDFQKGDIAEGYSVSREKKESFPLTVTSAQKNPTAFYLCASSIVTGSNEQFFGPGTRLTVL.